A selection of T cell receptor beta chains follows, all from one sample in a study of blood T cell repertoires in COVID-19. Sequencing was performed with immunoSEQ multiplex PCR; in TCRdb, only in-frame clones are kept and a portion is missing. The repertoire holds some 300,000 clones, with 88% as singletons. Sequenced: peripheral blood. The receptors shown here come from a young woman who had recovered from COVID-19. The CDR3 runs from the conserved cysteine through the conserved F or W. A D gene is named only where the DNA matches it firmly. Not every row has a clone size; where given, it reads once, few, many or a size class.

size: -; J: TRBJ1-2; length: 11; D: TRBD1; V: TRBV11-2; CDR3: CASSHDRGHTF; DNA: TGTGCCAGCAGCCACGACAGGGGGCACACCTTC
size: -; J: TRBJ2-3; length: 15; D: -; V: TRBV11-2; CDR3: CASSLELFITDTQYF; DNA: TGTGCCAGCAGCTTAGAGCTATTCATCACAGATACGCAGTATTTT
size: once; J: TRBJ2-7; length: 14; D: TRBD1; V: TRBV2; CDR3: CASRDREVGNEQYF; DNA: TGTGCCAGCAGGGACAGGGAAGTAGGGAACGAGCAGTACTTC
size: -; J: TRBJ2-3; length: 16; D: TRBD2; V: TRBV5-1; CDR3: CASSLGAGGLTDTQYF; DNA: TGCGCCAGCAGCTTGGGAGCGGGGGGCCTAACAGATACGCAGTATTTT
size: -; J: TRBJ2-7; length: 12; D: -; V: TRBV29-1; CDR3: CSVGQGNYEQYF; DNA: TGCAGCGTGGGACAAGGGAACTACGAGCAGTACTTC
size: -; J: TRBJ1-4; length: 14; D: -; V: TRBV7-9; CDR3: CASSFRGTNEKLFF; DNA: TGTGCCAGCAGCTTCCGGGGAACTAATGAAAAACTGTTTTTT
size: -; J: TRBJ1-2; length: 13; D: TRBD1; V: TRBV29-1; CDR3: CSVGQGGHYGYTF; DNA: TGCAGCGTTGGACAGGGTGGACACTATGGCTACACCTTC
size: -; J: TRBJ1-1; length: 13; D: -; V: TRBV15; CDR3: CATSSPWGGEAFF; DNA: TGTGCCACCAGCAGTCCCTGGGGGGGAGAAGCTTTCTTT
size: -; J: TRBJ2-7; length: 14; D: -; V: TRBV7-2; CDR3: CASSFATSSYEQYF; DNA: TGTGCCAGCAGCTTTGCGACTAGCTCCTACGAGCAGTACTTC
size: -; J: TRBJ2-3; length: 12; D: -; V: TRBV2; CDR3: CASSDRGNTQYF; DNA: TGTGCCAGCAGTGACAGGGGAAATACGCAGTATTTT
size: -; J: TRBJ1-3; length: 13; D: -; V: TRBV3-1/TRBV3-2; CDR3: CASSQGAFNTIYF; DNA: TGTGCCAGCAGCCAAGGGGCCTTCAACACCATATATTTT
size: -; J: TRBJ1-6; length: 15; D: -; V: TRBV10-3; CDR3: CAISELDGNNSPLHF; DNA: TGTGCCATCAGTGAACTCGACGGGAACAATTCACCCCTCCACTTT
size: once; J: TRBJ2-3; length: 14; D: -; V: TRBV5-4; CDR3: CASSLGSGTDTQYF; DNA: TGTGCCAGCAGCTTGGGGTCAGGGACAGATACGCAGTATTTT
size: -; J: TRBJ2-5; length: 15; D: TRBD2; V: TRBV5-1; CDR3: CASRLIAGGGETQYF; DNA: TGCGCCAGCAGACTTATAGCGGGGGGCGGTGAGACCCAGTACTTC
size: once; J: TRBJ1-5; length: 15; D: TRBD1; V: TRBV3-1/TRBV3-2; CDR3: CASSQQGQGNQPQHF; DNA: TGTGCCAGCAGCCAACAGGGACAGGGCAATCAGCCCCAGCATTTT